The 9 T cell receptor beta chains below come from one sample, sequenced in a study of shared clonotypes between healthy human individuals. Using immunoSEQ multiplex PCR, the repertoire was profiled, and TCRdb retains in-frame clones only, with some absent. This table has around 2.5 million clones, roughly 93% appearing once. Sequencing was performed on naive CD4+ T cells from PBMCs. Noted subset: CD45RA+ positively selected. These receptors originate from a man between 18 and 35 years old in good health. Some clones in this sample may be carry-over from other donors' samples.

This clone was observed a handful of times. This may arise from a read error, as a much more abundant clone is one base away. Other DNA sequences of this sample code for an identical CDR3. The chain uses TRBV5-1 and TRBJ2-5; D remains ambiguous. Germline values: CDR1 SGHRS, CDR2 YFSETQ. The CDR3 is 11 amino acids. V gave up 4 bases and J gave up 1 base, with 2 bases separating them. Here the CDR3 reads CASSVQETQYF. The CDR3, as DNA: TGCGCCAGCAGCGTCCAAGAGACCCAGTACTTC.

The chain couples TRBV6-1 to TRBJ2-3, with D unresolved. The CDR3 length is 15 residues. The germline CDR1 and CDR2 sequences are MNHNS and SASEGT. V was cut by 6 bases and J by 0 bases, with 13 bases left in between. The CDR3 is CASRVQELSTDTQYF. CDR3 coding DNA: TGTGCCAGCAGGGTTCAGGAGCTTAGCACAGATACGCAGTATTTT.

This clone was observed once. The genes are TRBV4-1 and TRBJ2-3, with TRBD2 matching over 13 bases. The trim removed 4 bases at V and 2 bases at J, leaving 3 bases unmatched. Germline V CDR1 and CDR2: MGHRA, YSYEKL. This CDR3 has 16 amino acids. The CDR3 loop is CASSRTSGGFTDTQYF. The CDR3, as DNA: TGCGCCAGCAGCCGGACTAGCGGGGGATTCACAGATACGCAGTATTTT.

A note on this clone: This sample also contains other DNA sequences that code for the same CDR3. The CDR3 loop is CASSQGASTDTQYF. Written as DNA, the CDR3 is TGCGCCAGCAGCCAAGGAGCGAGCACAGATACGCAGTATTTT. The J gene is TRBJ2-3, the V gene TRBV4-1; no definite D call. Germline assignment: CDR1 MGHRA and CDR2 YSYEKL. Trimming cost V 1 base and J 0 bases, with 5 bases left between them. This CDR3 has 14 residues.

V usage is TRBV11-3 and J usage is TRBJ2-3, with D possibly TRBD2 on 7 matching bases. Trimming cost V 2 bases and J 0 bases, with 12 bases left between them. CDR1 is SGHNT and CDR2 is YENEEA in the germline V gene. The CDR3 has 16 amino acids. In DNA form, the CDR3 reads TGTGCCAGCAGCTTAACAGGCGGGGGCAGCACAGATACGCAGTATTTT. Encoded protein: CASSLTGGGSTDTQYF.

The sample holds one count of this clone. This sample also contains other DNA sequences that code for the same CDR3. V and J are TRBV2 and TRBJ2-1; no firm D call. Germline V gene data show CDR1 as SNHLY and CDR2 as FYNNEI. CDR3 length equals 11 residues. V was shortened by 6 bases and J by 4 bases, with 4 bases between the two germline ends. The CDR3 sequence: CASRSYNEQFF. CDR3 nucleotides: TGTGCCAGCAGATCATACAATGAGCAGTTCTTC. Based on the CDR3 plus reference TRBV2 and TRBJ2-1, the full variable domain is EPEVTQTPSHQVTQMGQEVILRCVPISNHLYFYWYRQILGQKVEFLVSFYNNEISEKSEIFDDQFSVERPDGSNFTLKIRSTKLEDSAMYFCASRSYNEQFFGPGTRLTVL.

The chain uses TRBV11-2 and TRBJ2-2, with 8 nucleotides matching TRBD1. Germline V lookup: CDR1 SGHAT, CDR2 FQNNGV. This CDR3 is built from 16 residues. Trimming removed 5 bases from V and 2 bases from J; junction bases left unmatched: 7. The CDR3 nucleotides read TGTGCCAGCAGCCCAATCAGGGGGCGCAACACCGGGGAGCTGTTTTTT. As protein: CASSPIRGRNTGELFF. Filled out from reference TRBV11-2 and TRBJ2-2, the complete variable domain reads EAGVAQSPRYKIIEKRQSVAFWCNPISGHATLYWYQQILGQGPKLLIQFQNNGVVDDSQLPKDRFSAERLKGVDSTLKIQPAKLEDSAVYLCASSPIRGRNTGELFFGEGSRLTVL.

This clone has a single count. This chain uses TRBV4-2 with TRBJ2-6; a weak D match, TRBD1 (5 bases). The CDR3 spans 19 residues. Germline CDR1 is LGHNA and CDR2 is YNFKEQ. V was clipped by 1 base and J by 0 bases, with 16 bases between them. The CDR3 is CASSQVGRQGTSGANVLTF. The CDR3 nucleotides are TGTGCCAGCAGCCAAGTAGGAAGGCAGGGCACCTCTGGGGCCAACGTCCTGACTTTC.

The rearrangement uses TRBV19 and TRBJ2-7; no definite D call. V lost 6 bases and J 0 bases, leaving 18 bases between the germline ends. This CDR3 has 16 residues. CDR1 and CDR2 (germline): LNHDA, SQIVND (reference sequence). This CDR3 reads CASSPSEGRSSYEQYF. The DNA for the CDR3 is TGTGCCAGTAGCCCTTCTGAAGGTCGAAGCTCCTACGAGCAGTACTTC. The whole variable domain, filled in from reference TRBV19 and TRBJ2-7, reads DGGITQSPKYLFRKEGQNVTLSCEQNLNHDAMYWYRQDPGQGLRLIYYSQIVNDFQKGDIAEGYSVSREKKESFPLTVTSAQKNPTAFYLCASSPSEGRSSYEQYFGPGTRLTVT.